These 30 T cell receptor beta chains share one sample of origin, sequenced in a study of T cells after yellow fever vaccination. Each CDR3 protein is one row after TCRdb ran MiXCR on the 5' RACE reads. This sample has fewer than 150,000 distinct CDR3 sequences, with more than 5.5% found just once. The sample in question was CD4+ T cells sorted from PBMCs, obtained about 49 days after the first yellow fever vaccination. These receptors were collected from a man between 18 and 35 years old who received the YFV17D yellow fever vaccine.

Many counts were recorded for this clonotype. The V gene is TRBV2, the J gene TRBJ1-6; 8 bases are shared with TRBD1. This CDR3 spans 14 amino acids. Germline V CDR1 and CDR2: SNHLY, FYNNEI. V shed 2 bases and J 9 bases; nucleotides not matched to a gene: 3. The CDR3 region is CASSEQGAISPLHF. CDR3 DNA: TGTGCCAGCAGTGAACAGGGGGCGATTTCACCCCTCCACTTT.

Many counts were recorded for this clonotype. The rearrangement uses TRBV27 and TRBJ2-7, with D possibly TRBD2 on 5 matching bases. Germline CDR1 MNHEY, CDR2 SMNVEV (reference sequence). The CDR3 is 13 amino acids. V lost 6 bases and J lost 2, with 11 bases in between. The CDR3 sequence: CASSQAGPYEQYF. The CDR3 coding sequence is TGTGCCAGCAGCCAGGCGGGCCCCTACGAGCAGTACTTC.

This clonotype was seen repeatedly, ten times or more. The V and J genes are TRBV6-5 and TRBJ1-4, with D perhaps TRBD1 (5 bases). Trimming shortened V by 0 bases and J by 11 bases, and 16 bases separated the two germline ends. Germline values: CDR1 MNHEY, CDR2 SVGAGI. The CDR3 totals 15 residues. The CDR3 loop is CASSYSSGALSKLFF. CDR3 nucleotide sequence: TGTGCCAGCAGTTACTCTTCCGGGGCCCTTAGTAAACTGTTTTTT.

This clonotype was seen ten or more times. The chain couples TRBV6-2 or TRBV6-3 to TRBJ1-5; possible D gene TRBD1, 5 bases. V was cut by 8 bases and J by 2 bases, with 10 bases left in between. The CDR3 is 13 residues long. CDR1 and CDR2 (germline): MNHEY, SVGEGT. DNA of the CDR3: TGTGCCAGCGCGGGGACGGGCAATCAGCCCCAGCATTTT. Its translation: CASAGTGNQPQHF.

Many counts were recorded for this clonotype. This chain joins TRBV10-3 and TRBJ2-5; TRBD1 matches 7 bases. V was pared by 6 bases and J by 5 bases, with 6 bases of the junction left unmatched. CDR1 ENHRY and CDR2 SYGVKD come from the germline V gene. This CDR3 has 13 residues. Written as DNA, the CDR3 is TGTGCCATCAGGGGATTGACAGGGGAGACCCAGTACTTC. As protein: CAIRGLTGETQYF.

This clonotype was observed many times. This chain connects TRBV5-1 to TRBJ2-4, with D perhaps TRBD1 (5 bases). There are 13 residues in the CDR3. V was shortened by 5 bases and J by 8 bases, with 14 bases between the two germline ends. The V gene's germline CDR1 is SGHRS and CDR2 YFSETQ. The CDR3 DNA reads TGCGCCAGCAGGACGGGCAGGGCTGACATTCAGTACTTC. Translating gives CASRTGRADIQYF.

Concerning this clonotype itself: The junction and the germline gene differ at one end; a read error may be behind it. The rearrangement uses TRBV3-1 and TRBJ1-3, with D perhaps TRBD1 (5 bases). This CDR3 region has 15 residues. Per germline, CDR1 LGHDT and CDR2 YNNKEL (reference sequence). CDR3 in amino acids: CATSRTGSSGNTIYF. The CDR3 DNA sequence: TGTGCCACCAGCCGTACAGGTAGCTCTGGAAACACCATATATTTT.

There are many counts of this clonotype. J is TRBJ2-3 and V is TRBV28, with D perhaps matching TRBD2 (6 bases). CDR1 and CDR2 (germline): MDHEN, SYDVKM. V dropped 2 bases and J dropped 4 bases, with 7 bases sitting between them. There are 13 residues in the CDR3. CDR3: CASSLASADTQYF. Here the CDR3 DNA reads TGTGCCAGCAGTTTAGCTAGCGCAGATACGCAGTATTTT.

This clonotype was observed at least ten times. CDR3 sequence (DNA): TGTGCCAGCACCTCCGGGACAGGGGTAACTGAAGCTTTCTTT. Its protein product is CASTSGTGVTEAFF. This chain joins TRBV2 and TRBJ1-1; the match to TRBD1 covers 10 bases. This CDR3 has 14 amino acids. Germline lookup yields CDR1 SNHLY and CDR2 FYNNEI. The trim removed 7 bases at V and 5 bases at J, leaving 7 bases unmatched.

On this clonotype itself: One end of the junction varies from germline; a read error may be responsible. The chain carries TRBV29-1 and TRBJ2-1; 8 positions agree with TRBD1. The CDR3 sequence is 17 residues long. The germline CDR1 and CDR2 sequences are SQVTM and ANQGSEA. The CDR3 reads CCVDRGTGQSSYNEQFF. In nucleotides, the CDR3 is TGCTGCGTTGATAGGGGGACAGGCCAGAGCTCCTACAATGAGCAGTTCTTC.

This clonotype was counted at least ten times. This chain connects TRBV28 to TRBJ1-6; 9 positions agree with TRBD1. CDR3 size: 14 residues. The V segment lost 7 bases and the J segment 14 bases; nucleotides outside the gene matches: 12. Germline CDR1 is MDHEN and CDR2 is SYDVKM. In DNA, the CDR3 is TGTGCCAGCATTGAGTCGGGACAGGGAAAATCCCTCCACTTT. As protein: CASIESGQGKSLHF.

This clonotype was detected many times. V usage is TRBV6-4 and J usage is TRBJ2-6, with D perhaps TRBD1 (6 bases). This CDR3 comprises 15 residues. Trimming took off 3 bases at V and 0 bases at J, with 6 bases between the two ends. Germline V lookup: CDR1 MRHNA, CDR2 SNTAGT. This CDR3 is CASSETGSGANVLTF. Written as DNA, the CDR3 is TGTGCCAGCAGTGAGACAGGCTCTGGGGCCAACGTCCTGACTTTC.

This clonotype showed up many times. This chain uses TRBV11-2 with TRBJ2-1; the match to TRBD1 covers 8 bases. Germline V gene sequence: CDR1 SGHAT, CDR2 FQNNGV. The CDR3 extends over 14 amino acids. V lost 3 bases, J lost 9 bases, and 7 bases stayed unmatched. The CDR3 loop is CASSLTGALAEQFF. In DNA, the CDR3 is TGTGCCAGCAGCTTGACAGGGGCATTGGCTGAGCAGTTCTTC.

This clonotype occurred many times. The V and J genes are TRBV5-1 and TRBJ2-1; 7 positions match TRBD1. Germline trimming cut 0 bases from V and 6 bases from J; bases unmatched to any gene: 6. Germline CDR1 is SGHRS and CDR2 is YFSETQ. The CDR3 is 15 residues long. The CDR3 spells CASSLAQGVINEQFF. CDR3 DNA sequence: TGCGCCAGCAGCTTGGCGCAGGGGGTAATCAATGAGCAGTTCTTC.

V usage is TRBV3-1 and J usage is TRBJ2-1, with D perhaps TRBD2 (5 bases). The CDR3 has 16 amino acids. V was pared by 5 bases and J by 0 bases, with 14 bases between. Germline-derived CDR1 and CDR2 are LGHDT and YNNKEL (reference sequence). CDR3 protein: CASSIQAGGSYNEQFF. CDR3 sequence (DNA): TGTGCCAGCAGCATTCAGGCGGGCGGCTCCTACAATGAGCAGTTCTTC.

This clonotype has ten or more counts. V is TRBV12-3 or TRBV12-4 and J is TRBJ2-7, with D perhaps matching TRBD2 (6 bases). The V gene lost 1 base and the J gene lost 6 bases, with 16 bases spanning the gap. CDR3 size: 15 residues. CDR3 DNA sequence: TGTGCCAGCAGTTTAGTTTCGGGGGTGGGGGGCGAGCAGTACTTC. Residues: CASSLVSGVGGEQYF.

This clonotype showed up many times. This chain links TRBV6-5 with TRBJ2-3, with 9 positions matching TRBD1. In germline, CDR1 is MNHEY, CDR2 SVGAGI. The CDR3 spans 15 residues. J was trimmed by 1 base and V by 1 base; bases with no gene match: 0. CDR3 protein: CASSYYRGRTDTQYF. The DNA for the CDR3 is TGTGCCAGCAGTTACTACAGGGGGCGCACAGATACGCAGTATTTT.

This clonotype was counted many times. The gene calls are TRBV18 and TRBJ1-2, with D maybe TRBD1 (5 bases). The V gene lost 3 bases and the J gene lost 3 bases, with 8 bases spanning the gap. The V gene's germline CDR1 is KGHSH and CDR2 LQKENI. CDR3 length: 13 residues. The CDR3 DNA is TGTGCCAGCTCACCTCGAGGGGACTATGGCTACACCTTC. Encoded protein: CASSPRGDYGYTF.

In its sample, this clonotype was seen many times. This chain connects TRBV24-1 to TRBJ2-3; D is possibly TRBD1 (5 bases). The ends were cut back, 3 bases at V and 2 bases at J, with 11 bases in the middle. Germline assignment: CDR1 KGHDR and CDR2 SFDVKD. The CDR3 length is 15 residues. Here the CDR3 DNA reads TGTGCCACCAGTGATGCCTTGACAGCCACAGATACGCAGTATTTT. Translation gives CATSDALTATDTQYF.

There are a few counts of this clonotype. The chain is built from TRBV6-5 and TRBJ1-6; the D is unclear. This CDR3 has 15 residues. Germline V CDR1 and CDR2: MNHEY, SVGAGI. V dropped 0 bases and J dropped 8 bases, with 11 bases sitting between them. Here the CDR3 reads CASSYSRRVDSPLHF. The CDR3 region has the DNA TGTGCCAGCAGTTACTCGAGAAGGGTTGATTCACCCCTCCACTTT.

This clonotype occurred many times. The CDR3 loop reads CASSGTTGNGYTF. CDR3 nucleotides: TGCGCCAGCAGCGGAACAACAGGGAATGGCTACACCTTC. This chain links TRBV5-1 with TRBJ1-2, with D possibly being TRBD1 (6 bases). Trimming removed 4 bases from V and 6 bases from J, with 13 bases in between. The CDR3 has 13 residues. Germline V lookup: CDR1 SGHRS, CDR2 YFSETQ.

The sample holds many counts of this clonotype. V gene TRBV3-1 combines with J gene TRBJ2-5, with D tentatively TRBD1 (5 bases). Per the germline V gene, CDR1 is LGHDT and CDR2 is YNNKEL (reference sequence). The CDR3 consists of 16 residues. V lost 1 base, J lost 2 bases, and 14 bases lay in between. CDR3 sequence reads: CASSQGFQGGQETQYF. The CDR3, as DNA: TGTGCCAGCAGCCAAGGTTTCCAGGGTGGTCAAGAGACCCAGTACTTC.

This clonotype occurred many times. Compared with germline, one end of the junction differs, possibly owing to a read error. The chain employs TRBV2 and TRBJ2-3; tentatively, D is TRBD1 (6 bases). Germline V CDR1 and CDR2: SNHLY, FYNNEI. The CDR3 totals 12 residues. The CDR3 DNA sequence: TGTGCCAGCAGACAAATGATAAGTAGGGGGACTTTT. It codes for CASRQMISRGTF.

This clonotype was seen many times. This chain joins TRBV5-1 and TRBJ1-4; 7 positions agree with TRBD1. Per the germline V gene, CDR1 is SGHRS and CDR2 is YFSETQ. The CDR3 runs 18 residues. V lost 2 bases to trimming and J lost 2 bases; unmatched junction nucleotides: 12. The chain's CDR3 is CASSFYLPTGVTNEKLFF. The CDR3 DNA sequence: TGCGCCAGCAGCTTTTACCTACCAACAGGGGTGACTAATGAAAAACTGTTTTTT.

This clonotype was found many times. The CDR3 spells CAWTVGTDTQYF. Written as DNA, the CDR3 is TGTGCCTGGACAGTCGGCACAGATACGCAGTATTTT. V gene TRBV30 combines with J gene TRBJ2-3; D remains ambiguous. Trimming removed 4 bases from V and 1 base from J, with 6 bases in between. This CDR3 is built from 12 residues. Germline V gene lookup returns CDR1 GTSNPN and CDR2 SVGIG (reference sequence).

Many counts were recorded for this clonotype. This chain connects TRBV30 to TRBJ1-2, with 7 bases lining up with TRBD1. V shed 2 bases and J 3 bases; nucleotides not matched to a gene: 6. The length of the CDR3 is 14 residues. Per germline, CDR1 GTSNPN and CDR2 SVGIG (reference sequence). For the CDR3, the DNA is TGTGCCTGGAGTTCAGGGACAGCTGACTATGGCTACACCTTC. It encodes CAWSSGTADYGYTF. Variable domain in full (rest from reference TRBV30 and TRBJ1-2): SQTIHQWPATLVQPVGSPLSLECTVEGTSNPNLYWYRQAAGRGLQLLFYSVGIGQISSEVPQNLSASRPQDRQFILSSKKLLLSDSGFYLCAWSSGTADYGYTFGSGTRLTVV.

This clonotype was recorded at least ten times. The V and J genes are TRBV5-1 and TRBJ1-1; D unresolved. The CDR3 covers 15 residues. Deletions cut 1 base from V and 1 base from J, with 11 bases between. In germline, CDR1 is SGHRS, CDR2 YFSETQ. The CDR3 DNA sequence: TGCGCCAGCAGCTTGCAATTTTCAGGGAACACTGAAGCTTTCTTT. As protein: CASSLQFSGNTEAFF.

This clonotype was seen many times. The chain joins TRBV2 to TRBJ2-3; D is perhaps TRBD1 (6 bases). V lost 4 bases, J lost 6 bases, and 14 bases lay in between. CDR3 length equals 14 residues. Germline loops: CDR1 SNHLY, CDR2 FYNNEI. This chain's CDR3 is CASSVGDRRDTQYF. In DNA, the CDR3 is TGTGCCAGCAGTGTCGGAGACAGGAGGGATACGCAGTATTTT.

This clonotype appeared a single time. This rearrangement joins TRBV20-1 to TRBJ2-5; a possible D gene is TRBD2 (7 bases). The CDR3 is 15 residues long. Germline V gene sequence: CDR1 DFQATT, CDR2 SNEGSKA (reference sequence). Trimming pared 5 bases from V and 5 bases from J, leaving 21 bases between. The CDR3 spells CSAAPPMGGGETQYF. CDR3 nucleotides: TGCAGTGCTGCCCCGCCCATGGGGGGGGGCGAGACCCAGTACTTC.

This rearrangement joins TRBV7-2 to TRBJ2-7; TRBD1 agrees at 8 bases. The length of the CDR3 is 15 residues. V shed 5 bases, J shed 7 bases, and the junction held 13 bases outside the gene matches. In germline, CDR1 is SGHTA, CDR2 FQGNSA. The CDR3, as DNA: TGTGCCAGCAGCCCCCAGGGGGCAGGGATAGAAGAGCAGTACTTC. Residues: CASSPQGAGIEEQYF. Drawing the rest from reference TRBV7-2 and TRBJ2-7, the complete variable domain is GAGVSQSPSNKVTEKGKDVELRCDPISGHTALYWYRQSLGQGLEFLIYFQGNSAPDKSGLPSDRFSAERTGGSVSTLTIQRTQQEDSAVYLCASSPQGAGIEEQYFGPGTRLTVT.